This paragraph reports one TCR beta chain. Which antigen it targets is not known. Per-base qualities were not stored, and no clone one base away is much larger. The record originates from a study of human T cells and chemical hapten exposure (dated by TCRdb to the early 2020s). About the full investigation: For sensitization, 2% DPC in acetone was applied to a roughly 2 cm by roughly 2 cm area of upper inner arm skin. Libraries were pooled for sequencing, and variation in per-sample TCR yields was attributed mainly to small differences in library volumes within the pool. Patch testing was done on the upper back using Finn chambers containing 0.01% DPC, and results were scored after 6 days according to International Contact Dermatitis Research Group standards. Each blood RNA sample was used to sequence both TCR alpha and TCR beta chains. For TCR sequencing, blood came from 25 to 35 alopecia patients at anywhere from one to four time points (pre-sensitization, 2, 6 and 24 weeks). Blood was sampled from patients pre-sensitization (week 0) and at 2, 6 and about 24 weeks after DPC sensitization. Throughout the approximately 24-week study period, patients were also given weekly therapeutic DPC doses on the scalp. Most of the patients in the cohort were female, and the cohort covered alopecia areata with under or over 50% scalp involvement, alopecia totalis and alopecia universalis. This study followed changes in the peripheral blood TCR repertoire in vivo during primary and secondary sensitization of alopecia patients to the hapten diphenylcyclopropenone (DPC). The paper as a whole reports these results and caveats: After repeated subsampling, the strength of the expansion versus patch-test correlation and the threshold at which it became significant changed. Significantly more large CDR3 similarity clusters were formed by expanded TCRs than by pre-sensitization or healthy control sets, consistent with antigen-driven responses. Patch test score correlated positively with the number of PT1 expanded TCRs, reaching significance at thresholds 8, 16 and 32 but not at 4. Because all patients had alopecia, a presumed autoimmune disease, the immune response of the patients might differ from that of healthy individuals. The number of TCRs above 1 in 1000 frequency did not change with DPC sensitization; there was no evidence of global repertoire structure alterations.

The meaning of the sample's time point label: pre-sensitization, week 0. The treatment or condition label, as the study defines it: therapeutic diphenylcyclopropenone sensitization with weekly scalp DPC. Unfractionated whole blood was collected in Tempus Blood RNA tubes, and total RNA was extracted from that blood. At each patch-test visit, blood was drawn before the patch test was applied. Patients were eligible if aged 18 to 70, diagnosed with alopecia and judged suitable for DPC therapy, and pregnant patients were excluded. The germline V gene sets CDR1 to SQVTM and CDR2 to ANQGSEA. The CDR3 spans 13 residues, from the cysteine through the phenylalanine. The only DNA kept is the CDR3, 39 bases in frame from the first base. V loses 7 bases of germline sequence and J loses 2 bases, and the interval between the two ends is 11 bases. Preparation of the library involved RACE. TCRdb records NextSeq 500 as the sequencer. During library preparation, unique molecular identifiers were attached to individual cDNA molecules so that TCRs could be counted quantitatively and reproducibly. The authors' analysis ran thus. A median of approximately 96,000 TCRs per sample was observed, with a range of about 23,224 to 750,000. The Decombinator software suite was used to annotate the V, J and CDR3 of the TCR reads. For PS versus PT1 abundance plots, all samples were subsampled to the same number of TCRs (28,000). Expanded TCRs were defined as absent before sensitization and observed at least eight times at the 2-week time point. TCRdb applied fastp at Q25 and MiXCR to the public reads, then kept only in-frame beta chains. CDR3 protein sequences are deduplicated, and each keeps its most common genes and DNA. TCRdb, not the original authors, processed these V and J calls. The sample table holds fewer than 45,000 distinct CDR3 sequences, of which roughly an eighth were seen once. The ten top clones hold around 1.9% of the sample.

This TCR was sampled from a woman aged 35 to 49 with alopecia areata. Some clones in this sample may be carry-over from other donors' samples. Specimen: whole blood, collected in connection with sensitization to the hapten diphenylcyclopropenone (DPC). Rearrangement joined TRBV29-1 to TRBJ1-4; a weak D assignment points to TRBD1 (6 bases agree). The CDR3 has the sequence CSAGRGTNEKLFF. At the DNA level, the sequence is TGCAGCGCCGGTAGGGGGACTAATGAAAAACTGTTTTTT.